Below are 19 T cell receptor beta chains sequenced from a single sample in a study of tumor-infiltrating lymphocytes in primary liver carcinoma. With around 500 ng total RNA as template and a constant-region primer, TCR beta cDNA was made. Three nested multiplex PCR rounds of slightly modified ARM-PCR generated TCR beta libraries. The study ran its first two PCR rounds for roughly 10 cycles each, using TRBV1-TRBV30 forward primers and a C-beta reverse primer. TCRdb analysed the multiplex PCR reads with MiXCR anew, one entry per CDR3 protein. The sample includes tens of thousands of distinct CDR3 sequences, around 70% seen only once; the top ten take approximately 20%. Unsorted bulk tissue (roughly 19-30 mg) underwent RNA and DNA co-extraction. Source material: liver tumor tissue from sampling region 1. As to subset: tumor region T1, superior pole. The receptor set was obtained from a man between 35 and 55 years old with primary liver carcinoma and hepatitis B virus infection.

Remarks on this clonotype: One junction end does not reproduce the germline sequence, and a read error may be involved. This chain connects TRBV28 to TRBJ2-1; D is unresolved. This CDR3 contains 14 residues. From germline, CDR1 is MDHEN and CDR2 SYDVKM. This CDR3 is CASSVRNSYNEQFF. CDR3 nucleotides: TGTGCCAGCAGTGTCAGAAACTCCTACAATGAGCAATTCTTC. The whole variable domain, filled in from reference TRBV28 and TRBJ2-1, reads DVKVTQSSRYLVKRTGEKVFLECVQDMDHENMFWYRQDPGLGLRLIYFSYDVKMKEKGDIPEGYSVSREKKERFSLILESASTNQTSMYLCASSVRNSYNEQFFGPGTRLTVL.

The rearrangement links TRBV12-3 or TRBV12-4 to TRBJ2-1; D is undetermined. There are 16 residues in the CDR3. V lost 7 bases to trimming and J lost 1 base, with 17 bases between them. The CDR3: CASNPFPLESYNEQFF. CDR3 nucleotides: TGTGCCAGCAACCCTTTTCCCCTTGAGTCCTACAATGAGCAGTTCTTC.

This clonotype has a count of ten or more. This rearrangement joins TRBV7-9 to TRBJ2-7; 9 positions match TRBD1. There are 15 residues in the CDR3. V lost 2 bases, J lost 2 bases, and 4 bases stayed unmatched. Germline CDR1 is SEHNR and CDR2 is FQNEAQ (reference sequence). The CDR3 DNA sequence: TGTGCCAGCAGCTTACCGGGACAGGGTACCTACGAGCAGTACTTC. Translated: CASSLPGQGTYEQYF.

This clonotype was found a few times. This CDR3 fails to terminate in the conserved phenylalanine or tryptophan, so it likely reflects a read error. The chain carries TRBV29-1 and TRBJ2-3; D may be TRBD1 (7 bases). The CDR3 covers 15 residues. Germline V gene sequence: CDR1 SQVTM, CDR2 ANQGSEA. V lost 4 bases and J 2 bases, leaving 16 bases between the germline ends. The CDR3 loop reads CSVGPAGGHTDTQYL. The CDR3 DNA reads TGCAGCGTTGGTCCCGCAGGGGGGCACACAGATACGCAGTATCTT.

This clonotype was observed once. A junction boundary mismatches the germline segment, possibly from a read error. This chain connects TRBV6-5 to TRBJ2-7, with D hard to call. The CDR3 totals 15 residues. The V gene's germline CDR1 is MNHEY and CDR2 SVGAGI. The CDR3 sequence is CVSSYSPLLAYEQYF. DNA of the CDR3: TGTGTCAGTAGTTACTCGCCACTATTGGCCTATGAGCAGTACTTC.

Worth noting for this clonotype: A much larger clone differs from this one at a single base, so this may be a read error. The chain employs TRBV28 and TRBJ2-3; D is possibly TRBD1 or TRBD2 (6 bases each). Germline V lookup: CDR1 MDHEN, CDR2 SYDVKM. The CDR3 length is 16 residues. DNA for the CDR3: TGTGCCAGCCCTCCTTCATCGGGGGCCTTCGAGGATACGCGGTATTTT. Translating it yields CASPPSSGAFEDTRYF.

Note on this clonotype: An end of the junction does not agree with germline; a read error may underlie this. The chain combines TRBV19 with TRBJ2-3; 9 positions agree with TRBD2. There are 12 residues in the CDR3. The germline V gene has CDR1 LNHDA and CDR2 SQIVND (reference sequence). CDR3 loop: CASSITAGGGDF. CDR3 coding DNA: TGTGCCAGTAGTATAACAGCGGGAGGCGGGGATTTT.

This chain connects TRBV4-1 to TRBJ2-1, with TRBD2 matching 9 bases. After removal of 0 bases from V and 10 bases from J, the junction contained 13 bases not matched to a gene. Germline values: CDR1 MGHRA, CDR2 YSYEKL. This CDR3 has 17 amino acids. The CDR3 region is CASSQDAASGVPDEQFF. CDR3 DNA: TGCGCCAGCAGCCAAGATGCCGCTAGCGGGGTACCGGACGAGCAGTTCTTC.

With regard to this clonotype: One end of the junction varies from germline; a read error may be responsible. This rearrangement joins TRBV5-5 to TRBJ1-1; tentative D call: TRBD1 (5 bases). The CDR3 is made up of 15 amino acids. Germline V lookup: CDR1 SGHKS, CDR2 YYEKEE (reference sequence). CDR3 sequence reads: CASSLWGAGNTEAFF. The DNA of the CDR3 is TGTGCTAGCAGCTTGTGGGGCGCGGGGAACACTGAAGCTTTCTTT.

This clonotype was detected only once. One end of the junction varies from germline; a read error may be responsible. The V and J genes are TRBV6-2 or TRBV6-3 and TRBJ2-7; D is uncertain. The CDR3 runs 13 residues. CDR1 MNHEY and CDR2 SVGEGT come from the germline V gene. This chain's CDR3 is CASSYSSASDQYF. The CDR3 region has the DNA TGTGCCAGCAGTTACTCGTCGGCCTCCGACCAGTATTTC.

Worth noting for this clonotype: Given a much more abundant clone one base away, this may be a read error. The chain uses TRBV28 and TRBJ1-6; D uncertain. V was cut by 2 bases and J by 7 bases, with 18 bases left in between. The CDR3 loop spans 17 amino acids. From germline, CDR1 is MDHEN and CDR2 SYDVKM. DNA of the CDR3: TGTGCCAGCAGTTTAGGTTGTGACAATACCCGAAATTCACCCCTCCACTTT. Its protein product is CASSLGCDNTRNSPLHF.

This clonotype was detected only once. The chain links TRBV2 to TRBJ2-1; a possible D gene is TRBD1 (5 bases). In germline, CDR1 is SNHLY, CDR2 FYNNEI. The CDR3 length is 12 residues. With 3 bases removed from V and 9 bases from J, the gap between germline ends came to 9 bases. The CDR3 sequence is CASSDQGTEQFF. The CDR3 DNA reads TGTGCCAGCAGTGATCAGGGAACTGAGCAGTTCTTC.

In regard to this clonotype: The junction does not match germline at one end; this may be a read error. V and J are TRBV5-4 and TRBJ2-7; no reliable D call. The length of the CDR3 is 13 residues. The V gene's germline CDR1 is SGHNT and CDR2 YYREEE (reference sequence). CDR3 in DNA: TGTGACAGCAGCCCGGGCTATACCTACAAGCAATACTTC. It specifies CDSSPGYTYKQYF.

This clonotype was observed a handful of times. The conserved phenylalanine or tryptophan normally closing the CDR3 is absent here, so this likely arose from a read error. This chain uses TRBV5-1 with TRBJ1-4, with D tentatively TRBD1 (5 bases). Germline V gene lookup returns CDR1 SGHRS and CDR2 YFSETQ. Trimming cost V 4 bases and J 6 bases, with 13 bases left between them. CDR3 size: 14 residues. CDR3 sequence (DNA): TGCGCCAGCAGCCAAGGGGATGTCGATGAAAAACTGTTTTTA. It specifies CASSQGDVDEKLFL.

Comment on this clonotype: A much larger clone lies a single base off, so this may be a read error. The chain's CDR3 is CVSSRLGGEQFF. The CDR3 DNA sequence: TGTGTCAGCAGCAGGCTAGGGGGTGAGCAGTTCTTC. The chain carries TRBV5-6 and TRBJ2-1; D possibly corresponds to TRBD1 (6 bases). CDR1 SGHDT and CDR2 YYEEEE come from the germline V gene. CDR3 length: 12 residues.

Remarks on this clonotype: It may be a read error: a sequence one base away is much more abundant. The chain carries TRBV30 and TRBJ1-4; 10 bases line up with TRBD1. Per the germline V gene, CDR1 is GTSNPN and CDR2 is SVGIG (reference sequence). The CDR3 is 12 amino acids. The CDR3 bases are TGTGCTCTGACAGGGGGCAGTGAAGAACTGTTTTTT. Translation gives CALTGGSEELFF.

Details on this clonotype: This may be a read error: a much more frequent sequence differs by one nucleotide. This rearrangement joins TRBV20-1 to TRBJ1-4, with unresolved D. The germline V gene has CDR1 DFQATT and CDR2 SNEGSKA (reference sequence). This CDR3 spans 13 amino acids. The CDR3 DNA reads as TGCAGTGCTAGTAAGGGAGTTAATGAAAATCTGTTTTTT. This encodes CSASKGVNENLFF.

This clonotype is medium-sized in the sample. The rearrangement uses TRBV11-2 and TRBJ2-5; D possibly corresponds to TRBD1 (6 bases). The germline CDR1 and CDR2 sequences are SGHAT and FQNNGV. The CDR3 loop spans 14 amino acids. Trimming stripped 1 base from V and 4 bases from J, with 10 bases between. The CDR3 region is CASSLGGLGETQYF. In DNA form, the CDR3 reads TGTGCCAGCAGCTTAGGGGGGCTAGGAGAGACCCAGTACTTC.

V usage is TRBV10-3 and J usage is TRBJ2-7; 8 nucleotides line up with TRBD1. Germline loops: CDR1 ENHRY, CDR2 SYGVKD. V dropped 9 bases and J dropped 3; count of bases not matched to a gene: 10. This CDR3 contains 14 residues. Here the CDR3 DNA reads TGTGCCATTGGCCAAGGACAGGGAGACTACGAGCAGTACTTC. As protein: CAIGQGQGDYEQYF.